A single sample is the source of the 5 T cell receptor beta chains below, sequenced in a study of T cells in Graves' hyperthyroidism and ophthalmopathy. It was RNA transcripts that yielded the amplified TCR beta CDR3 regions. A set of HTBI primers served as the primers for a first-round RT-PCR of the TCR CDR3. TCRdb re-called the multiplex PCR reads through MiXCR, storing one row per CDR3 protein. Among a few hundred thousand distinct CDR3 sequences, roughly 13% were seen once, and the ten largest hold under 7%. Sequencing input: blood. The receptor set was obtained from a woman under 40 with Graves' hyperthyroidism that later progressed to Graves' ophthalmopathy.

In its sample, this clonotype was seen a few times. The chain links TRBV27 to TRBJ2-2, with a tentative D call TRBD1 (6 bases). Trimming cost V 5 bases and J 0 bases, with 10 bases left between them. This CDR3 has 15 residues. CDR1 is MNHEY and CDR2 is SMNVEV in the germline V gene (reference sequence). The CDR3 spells CASSPGTSNTGELFF. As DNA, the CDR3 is TGTGCCAGCAGTCCCGGGACATCGAACACCGGGGAGCTGTTTTTT.

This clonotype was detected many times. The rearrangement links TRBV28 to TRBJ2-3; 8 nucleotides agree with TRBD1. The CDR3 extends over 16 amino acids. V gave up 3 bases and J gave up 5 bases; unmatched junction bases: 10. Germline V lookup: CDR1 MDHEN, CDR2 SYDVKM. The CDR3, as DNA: TGTGCCAGCAGTTTCAACGATGGACAGGGAAAAGATACGCAGTATTTT. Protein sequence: CASSFNDGQGKDTQYF.

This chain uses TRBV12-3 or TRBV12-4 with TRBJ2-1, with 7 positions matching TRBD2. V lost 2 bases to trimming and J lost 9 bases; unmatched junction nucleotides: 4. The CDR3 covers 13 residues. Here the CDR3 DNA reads TGTGCCAGCAGTTTACGTAGGGAGGGTGAGCAGTTCTTC. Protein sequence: CASSLRREGEQFF.

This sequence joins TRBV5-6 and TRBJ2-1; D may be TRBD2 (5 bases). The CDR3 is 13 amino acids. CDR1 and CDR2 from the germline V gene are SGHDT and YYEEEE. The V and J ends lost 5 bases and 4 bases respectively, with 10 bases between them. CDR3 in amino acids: CASRDGVYNEQFF. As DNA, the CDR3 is TGTGCCAGCAGAGACGGGGTATACAATGAGCAGTTCTTC.

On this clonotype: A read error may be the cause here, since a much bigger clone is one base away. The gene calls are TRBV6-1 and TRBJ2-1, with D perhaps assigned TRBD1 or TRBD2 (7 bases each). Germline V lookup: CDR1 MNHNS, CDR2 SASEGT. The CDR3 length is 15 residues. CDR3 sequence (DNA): TGTACCAGCAGCGGGGACAGCGCTCCCTACAATGAGCAGTTCTTC. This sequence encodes CTSSGDSAPYNEQFF.